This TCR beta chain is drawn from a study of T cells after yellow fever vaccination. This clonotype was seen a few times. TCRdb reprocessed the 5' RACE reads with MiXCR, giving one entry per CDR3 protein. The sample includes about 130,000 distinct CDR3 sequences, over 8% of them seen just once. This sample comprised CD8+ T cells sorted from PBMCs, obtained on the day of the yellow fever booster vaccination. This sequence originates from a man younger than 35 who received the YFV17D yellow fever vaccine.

The CDR3 bases are TGTGCCAGCAGCTTAGTTGTCGGGGGGGCTTCAGATACGCAGTATTTT. Amino acids: CASSLVVGGASDTQYF. V usage is TRBV7-8 and J usage is TRBJ2-3, with 8 bases identical to TRBD2. V was pared by 1 base and J by 4 bases, with 7 bases of the junction left unmatched. This CDR3 comprises 16 residues. Germline V lookup: CDR1 SGHVS, CDR2 FQNEAQ.